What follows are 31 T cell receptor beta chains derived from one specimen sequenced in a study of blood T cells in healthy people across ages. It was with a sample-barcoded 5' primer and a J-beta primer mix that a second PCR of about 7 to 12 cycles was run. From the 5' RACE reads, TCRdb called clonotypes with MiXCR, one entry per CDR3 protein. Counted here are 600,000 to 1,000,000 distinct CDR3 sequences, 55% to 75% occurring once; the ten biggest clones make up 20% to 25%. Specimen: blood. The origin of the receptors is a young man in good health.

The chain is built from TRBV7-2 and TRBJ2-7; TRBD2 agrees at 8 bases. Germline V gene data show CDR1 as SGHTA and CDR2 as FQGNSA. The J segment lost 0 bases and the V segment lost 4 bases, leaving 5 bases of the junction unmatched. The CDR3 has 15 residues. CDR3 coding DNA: TGTGCCAGCAGCTCTTCCGGGACTAGCTCCTACGAGCAGTACTTC. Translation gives CASSSSGTSSYEQYF.

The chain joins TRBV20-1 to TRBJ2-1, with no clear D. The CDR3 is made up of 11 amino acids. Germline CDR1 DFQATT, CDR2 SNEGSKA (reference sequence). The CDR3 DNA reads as TGCTCGGCAGAAGACTACAATGAGCAGTTCTTC. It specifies CSAEDYNEQFF.

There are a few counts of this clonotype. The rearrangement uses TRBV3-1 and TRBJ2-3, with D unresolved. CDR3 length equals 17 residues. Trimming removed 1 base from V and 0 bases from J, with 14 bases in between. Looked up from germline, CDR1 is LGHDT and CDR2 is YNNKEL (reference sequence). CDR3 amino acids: CASSQVGAVTSTDTQYF. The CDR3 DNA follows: TGTGCCAGCAGCCAAGTCGGCGCGGTAACTAGCACAGATACGCAGTATTTT.

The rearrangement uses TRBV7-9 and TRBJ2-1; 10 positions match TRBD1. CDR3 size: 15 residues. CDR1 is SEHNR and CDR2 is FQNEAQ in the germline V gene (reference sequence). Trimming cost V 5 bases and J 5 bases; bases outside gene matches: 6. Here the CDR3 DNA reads TGTGCCAGCAGCAGGACAGGGGGGACCCACAATGAGCAGTTCTTC. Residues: CASSRTGGTHNEQFF.

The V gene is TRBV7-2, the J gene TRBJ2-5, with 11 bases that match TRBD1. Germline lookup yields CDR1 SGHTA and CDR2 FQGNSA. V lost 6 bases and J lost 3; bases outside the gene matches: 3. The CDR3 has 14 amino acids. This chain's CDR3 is CASRGGQGEETQYF. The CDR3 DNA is TGTGCCAGCAGAGGGGGACAGGGGGAAGAGACCCAGTACTTC.

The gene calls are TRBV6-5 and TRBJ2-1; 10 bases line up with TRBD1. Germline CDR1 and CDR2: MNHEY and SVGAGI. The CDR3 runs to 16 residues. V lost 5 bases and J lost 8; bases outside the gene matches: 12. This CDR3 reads CASSTEPGQGFYEQFF. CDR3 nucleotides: TGTGCCAGCAGTACTGAACCGGGACAGGGGTTTTATGAGCAGTTCTTC.

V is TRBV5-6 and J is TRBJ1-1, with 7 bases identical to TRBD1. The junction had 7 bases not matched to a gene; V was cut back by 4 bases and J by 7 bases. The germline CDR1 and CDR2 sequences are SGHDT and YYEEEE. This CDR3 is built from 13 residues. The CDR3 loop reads CASSTGQALEAFF. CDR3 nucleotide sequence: TGTGCCAGCAGCACTGGACAGGCTCTTGAAGCTTTCTTT.

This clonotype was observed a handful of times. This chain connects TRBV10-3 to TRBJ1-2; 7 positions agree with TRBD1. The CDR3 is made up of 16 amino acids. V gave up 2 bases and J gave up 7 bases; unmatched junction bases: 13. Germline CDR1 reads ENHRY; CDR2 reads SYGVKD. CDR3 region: CAISETGQSTGTGYTF. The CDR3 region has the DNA TGTGCCATCAGTGAGACGGGACAGTCAACCGGTACTGGCTACACCTTC.

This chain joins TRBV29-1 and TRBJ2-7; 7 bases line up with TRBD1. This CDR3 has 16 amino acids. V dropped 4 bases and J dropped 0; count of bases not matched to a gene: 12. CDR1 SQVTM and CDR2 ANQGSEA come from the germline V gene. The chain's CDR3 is CSVAFTGTASSYEQYF. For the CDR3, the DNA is TGCAGCGTTGCGTTCACCGGGACAGCGAGCTCCTACGAGCAGTACTTC.

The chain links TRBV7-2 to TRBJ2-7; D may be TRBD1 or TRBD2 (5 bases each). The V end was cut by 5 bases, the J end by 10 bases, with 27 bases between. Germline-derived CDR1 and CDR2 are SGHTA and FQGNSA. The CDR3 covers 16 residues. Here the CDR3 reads CASSPGRSPTSIIQYF. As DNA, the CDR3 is TGTGCCAGCAGCCCGGGGCGGAGCCCTACTTCAATAATTCAGTACTTC.

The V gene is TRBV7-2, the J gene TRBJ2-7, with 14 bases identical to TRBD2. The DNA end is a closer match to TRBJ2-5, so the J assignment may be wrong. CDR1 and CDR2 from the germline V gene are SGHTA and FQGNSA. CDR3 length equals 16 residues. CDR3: CASSPRLAGGPRTQYF. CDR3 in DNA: TGTGCCAGCAGCCCAAGACTAGCGGGGGGGCCTCGGACCCAGTACTTC.

For the CDR3, the DNA is TGCAGTGCTACAGGACTGACGCCTTATGGCTACACCTTC. Translated, it gives CSATGLTPYGYTF. This sequence joins TRBV20-1 and TRBJ1-2; no definite D call. Trimming left V 4 bases short and J 5 bases short, with 14 bases between. The CDR3 contains 13 residues. Germline CDR1 is DFQATT and CDR2 is SNEGSKA (reference sequence).

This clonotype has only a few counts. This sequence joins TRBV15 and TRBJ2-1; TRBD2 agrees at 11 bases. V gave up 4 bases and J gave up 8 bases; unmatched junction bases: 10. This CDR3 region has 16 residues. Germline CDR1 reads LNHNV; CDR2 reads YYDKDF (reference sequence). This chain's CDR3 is CATSIRLAGTWDEQFF. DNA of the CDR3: TGTGCCACCAGCATTAGACTAGCGGGAACCTGGGATGAGCAGTTCTTC.

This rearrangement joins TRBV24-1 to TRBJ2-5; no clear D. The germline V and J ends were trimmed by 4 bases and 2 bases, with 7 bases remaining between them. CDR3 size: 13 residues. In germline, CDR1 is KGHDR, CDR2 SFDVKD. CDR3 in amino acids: CATSEPGQETQYF. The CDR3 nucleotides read TGTGCCACCAGTGAGCCAGGACAAGAGACCCAGTACTTC.

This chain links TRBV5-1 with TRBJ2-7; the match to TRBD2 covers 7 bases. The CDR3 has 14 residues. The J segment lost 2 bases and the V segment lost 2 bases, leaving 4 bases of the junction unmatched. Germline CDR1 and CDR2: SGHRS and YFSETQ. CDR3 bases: TGCGCCAGCAGCTTCATGGCGGGAGCCTACGAGCAGTACTTC. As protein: CASSFMAGAYEQYF.

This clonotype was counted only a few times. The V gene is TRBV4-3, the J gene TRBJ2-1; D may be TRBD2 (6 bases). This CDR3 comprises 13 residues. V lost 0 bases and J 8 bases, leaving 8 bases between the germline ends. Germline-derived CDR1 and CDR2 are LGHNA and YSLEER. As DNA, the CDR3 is TGCGCCAGCAGCCAAGACCGGGGGTATGAGCAGTTCTTC. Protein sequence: CASSQDRGYEQFF.

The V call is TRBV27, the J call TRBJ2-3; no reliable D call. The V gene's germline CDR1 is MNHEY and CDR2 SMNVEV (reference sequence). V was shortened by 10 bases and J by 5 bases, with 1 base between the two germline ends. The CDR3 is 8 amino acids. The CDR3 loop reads CAKDTQYF. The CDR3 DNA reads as TGTGCCAAAGATACGCAGTATTTT.

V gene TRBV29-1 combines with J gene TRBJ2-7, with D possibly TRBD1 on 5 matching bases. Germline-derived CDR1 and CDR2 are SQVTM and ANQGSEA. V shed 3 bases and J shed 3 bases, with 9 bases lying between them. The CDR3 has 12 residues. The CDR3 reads CSVDKGNYEQYF. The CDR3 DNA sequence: TGCAGCGTTGATAAGGGGAACTACGAGCAGTACTTC.

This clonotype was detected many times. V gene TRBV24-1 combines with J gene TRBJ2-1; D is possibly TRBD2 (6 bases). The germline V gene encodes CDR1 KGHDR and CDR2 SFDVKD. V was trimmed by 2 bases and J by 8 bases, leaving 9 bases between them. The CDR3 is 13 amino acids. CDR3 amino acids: CATSDSGGHEQFF. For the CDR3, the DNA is TGTGCCACCAGTGATTCCGGGGGTCATGAGCAGTTCTTC.

Here the CDR3 reads CASSLAVNSYEQYF. The CDR3 DNA sequence: TGTGCCAGCAGTTTAGCGGTAAACTCCTACGAGCAGTACTTC. The chain joins TRBV27 to TRBJ2-7; no clear D gene. Trimming shortened V by 2 bases and J by 0 bases, and 8 bases separated the two germline ends. Germline CDR1 is MNHEY and CDR2 is SMNVEV (reference sequence). The CDR3 has 14 residues.

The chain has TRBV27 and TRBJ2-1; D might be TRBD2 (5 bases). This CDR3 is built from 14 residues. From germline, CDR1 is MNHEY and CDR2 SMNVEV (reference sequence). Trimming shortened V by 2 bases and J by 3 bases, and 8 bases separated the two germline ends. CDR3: CASSLTRGYNEQFF. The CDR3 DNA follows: TGTGCCAGCAGTTTAACCCGGGGCTACAATGAGCAGTTCTTC.

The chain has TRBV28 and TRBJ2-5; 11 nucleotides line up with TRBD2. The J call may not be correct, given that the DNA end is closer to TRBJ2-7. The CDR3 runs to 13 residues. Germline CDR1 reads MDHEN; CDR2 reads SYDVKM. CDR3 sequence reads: CASSTSGSYEQYF. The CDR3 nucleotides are TGTGCCAGCAGTACTAGCGGGAGTTACGAGCAGTACTTC.

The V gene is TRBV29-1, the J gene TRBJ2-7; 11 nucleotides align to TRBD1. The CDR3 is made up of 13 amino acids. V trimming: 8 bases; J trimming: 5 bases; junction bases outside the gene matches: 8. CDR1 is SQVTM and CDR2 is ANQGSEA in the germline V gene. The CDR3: CSFRDRGAHEQYF. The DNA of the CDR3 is TGCAGCTTTCGGGACAGGGGGGCTCACGAGCAGTACTTC.

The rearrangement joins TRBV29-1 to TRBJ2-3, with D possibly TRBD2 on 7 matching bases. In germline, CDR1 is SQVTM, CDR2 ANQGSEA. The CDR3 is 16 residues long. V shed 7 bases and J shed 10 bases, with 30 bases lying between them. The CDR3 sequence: CSAPGGAGARGFPQYF. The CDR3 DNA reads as TGCAGCGCCCCTGGGGGGGCAGGGGCAAGAGGGTTCCCGCAGTATTTT.

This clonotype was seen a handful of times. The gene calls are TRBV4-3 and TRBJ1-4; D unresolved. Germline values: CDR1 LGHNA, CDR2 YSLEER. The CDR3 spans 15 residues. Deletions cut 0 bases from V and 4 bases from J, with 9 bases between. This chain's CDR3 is CASSQDGRSNEKLFF. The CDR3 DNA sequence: TGCGCCAGCAGCCAAGATGGAAGGAGTAATGAAAAACTGTTTTTT.

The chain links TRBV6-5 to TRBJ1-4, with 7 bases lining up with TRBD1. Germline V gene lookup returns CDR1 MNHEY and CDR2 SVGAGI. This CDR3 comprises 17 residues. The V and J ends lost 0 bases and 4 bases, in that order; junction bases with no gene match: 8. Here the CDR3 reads CASSYSDPGGSNEKLFF. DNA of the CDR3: TGTGCCAGCAGTTACTCTGACCCAGGGGGGAGTAATGAAAAACTGTTTTTT.

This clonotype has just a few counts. Here the CDR3 DNA reads TGCAGCGTTATACTAGCGGGAGACTTCGATACGCAGTATTTT. Its translation is CSVILAGDFDTQYF. The V and J genes are TRBV29-1 and TRBJ2-3; TRBD2 matches 11 bases. The CDR3 is 14 amino acids. In germline, CDR1 is SQVTM, CDR2 ANQGSEA. J lost 6 bases, V lost 5 bases, and 7 bases had no gene match.

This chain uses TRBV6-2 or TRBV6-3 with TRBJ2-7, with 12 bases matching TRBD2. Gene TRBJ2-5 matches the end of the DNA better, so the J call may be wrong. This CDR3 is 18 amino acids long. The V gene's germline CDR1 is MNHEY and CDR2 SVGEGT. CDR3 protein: CASSYAASGGASRQTQYF. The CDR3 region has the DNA TGTGCCAGCAGTTACGCGGCTAGCGGGGGGGCCTCCAGGCAGACCCAGTACTTC.

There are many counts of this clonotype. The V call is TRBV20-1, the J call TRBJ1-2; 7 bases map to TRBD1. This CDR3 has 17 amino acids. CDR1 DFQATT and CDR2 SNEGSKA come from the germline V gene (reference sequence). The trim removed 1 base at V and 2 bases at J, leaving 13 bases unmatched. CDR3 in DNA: TGCAGTGCTAGAGGCAGGGGGGAACATCAAGGCAACTATGGCTACACCTTC. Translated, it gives CSARGRGEHQGNYGYTF.

The CDR3 spells CASSLEGGSNQPQHF. The CDR3 nucleotides are TGTGCCAGCAGTTTGGAAGGGGGTAGCAATCAGCCCCAGCATTTT. The genes are TRBV12-3 or TRBV12-4 and TRBJ1-5, with D maybe TRBD1 (6 bases). The CDR3 length is 15 residues. Trimming took 3 bases from V and 0 from J, leaving 9 bases between them.

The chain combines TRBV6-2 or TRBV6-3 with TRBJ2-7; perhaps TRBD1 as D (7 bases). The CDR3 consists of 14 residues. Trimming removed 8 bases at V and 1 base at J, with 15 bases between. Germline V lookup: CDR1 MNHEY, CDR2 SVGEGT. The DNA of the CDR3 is TGTGCCAGCCTTACCAGGGGGGAGTCCTACGAGCAGTACTTC. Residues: CASLTRGESYEQYF.